The next 9 T cell receptor beta chains were all read from a single sample in a study of identifying expanded T cells in peripheral blood (dated by TCRdb to between 2018 and 2020). Libraries were constructed by the immunoSEQ multiplex PCR assay. The clones in this table, taken by TCRdb from immuneACCESS, are in-frame only. Not every clone is retained; where verified, under half of the shortfall comes from an unresolved V gene, and the cause of the rest is unknown. The sample profile shows approximately 100,000 clones; 88% of them were found once. The ten largest account for 8.4% of the sample. Source material: blood. The receptors here all came from a person aged 18 to 70 in good health.

The J gene is TRBJ2-3, the V gene TRBV6-6; 8 bases align to TRBD2. The CDR3 runs to 12 residues. Unmatched junction bases numbered 1, after V lost 8 bases and J lost 3 bases. Germline loops: CDR1 MNHNY, CDR2 SVGAGI (reference sequence). The CDR3 reads CASRGGTDTQYF. CDR3 coding DNA: TGTGCCAGCCGGGGGGGGACAGATACGCAGTATTTT.

This rearrangement joins TRBV6-6 to TRBJ2-1, with D hard to call. The CDR3 consists of 15 residues. V was pared by 4 bases and J by 4 bases, with 14 bases between. Germline V gene lookup returns CDR1 MNHNY and CDR2 SVGAGI (reference sequence). The CDR3 region has the DNA TGTGCCAGCAGTTCCCAGACTGGTGAATACAATGAGCAGTTCTTC. The encoded protein is CASSSQTGEYNEQFF.

The chain uses TRBV6-1 and TRBJ2-2; D is unclear. CDR3 length: 16 residues. The ends were cut back, 4 bases at V and 4 bases at J, with 16 bases in the middle. Germline-derived CDR1 and CDR2 are MNHNS and SASEGT. CDR3 sequence: CASSGAPPTPTGELFF. DNA for the CDR3: TGTGCCAGCAGTGGGGCCCCGCCTACACCCACCGGGGAGCTGTTTTTT.

The V and J genes are TRBV6-5 and TRBJ1-4; 11 nucleotides align to TRBD1. After removal of 6 bases from V and 11 bases from J, the junction contained 5 bases not matched to a gene. CDR1 and CDR2 (germline): MNHEY, SVGAGI. CDR3 size: 13 residues. DNA of the CDR3: TGTGCCAGCAGGGACCGGGACAGGGGGAAACTGTTTTTT. Amino acid sequence: CASRDRDRGKLFF.

The V gene is TRBV6-4, the J gene TRBJ1-1; weak D call: TRBD1 (5 bases). Between the trimmed V and J ends, which lost 0 bases and 11 bases, there was a span of 10 bases. The CDR3 has 12 residues. CDR1 and CDR2 from the germline V gene are MRHNA and SNTAGT. The CDR3 region is CASSDSGGKAFF. CDR3 bases: TGTGCCAGCAGTGACTCCGGGGGGAAGGCTTTCTTT.

The gene calls are TRBV18 and TRBJ2-5; TRBD1 aligns across 8 bases. This CDR3 spans 14 amino acids. Germline CDR1 KGHSH, CDR2 LQKENI. Trimming cost V 5 bases and J 5 bases; bases outside gene matches: 7. CDR3 in DNA: TGTGCCAGCTCATTTCAGGGGGCATTGGAGACCCAGTACTTC. Amino acids: CASSFQGALETQYF.

The V gene is TRBV9, the J gene TRBJ2-3; D might be TRBD1 (5 bases). The germline gives CDR1 SGDLS, CDR2 YYNGEE. The CDR3 runs to 15 residues. The V gene lost 4 bases and the J gene lost 2 bases, with 14 bases spanning the gap. The CDR3 DNA reads as TGTGCCAGCAGCTTAGGTGGGGCCATCACAGATACGCAGTATTTT. It encodes CASSLGGAITDTQYF.

The CDR3: CASSLAGGLQTQYF. Here the CDR3 DNA reads TGTGCCAGCAGCTTAGCTGGGGGTTTGCAGACCCAGTACTTC. This rearrangement joins TRBV7-9 to TRBJ2-5, with D possibly being TRBD1 or TRBD2 (5 bases each). This CDR3 region has 14 residues. Germline V CDR1 and CDR2: SEHNR, FQNEAQ (reference sequence). V was pared by 0 bases and J by 6 bases, with 11 bases between.

The chain uses TRBV2 and TRBJ2-3; TRBD2 might be the D (6 bases). This CDR3 spans 13 amino acids. Trimming took off 2 bases at V and 6 bases at J, with 9 bases between the two ends. From germline, CDR1 is SNHLY and CDR2 FYNNEI. The CDR3 sequence: CASSETRGDTQYF. The CDR3 DNA follows: TGTGCCAGCAGTGAAACGCGGGGTGATACGCAGTATTTT.